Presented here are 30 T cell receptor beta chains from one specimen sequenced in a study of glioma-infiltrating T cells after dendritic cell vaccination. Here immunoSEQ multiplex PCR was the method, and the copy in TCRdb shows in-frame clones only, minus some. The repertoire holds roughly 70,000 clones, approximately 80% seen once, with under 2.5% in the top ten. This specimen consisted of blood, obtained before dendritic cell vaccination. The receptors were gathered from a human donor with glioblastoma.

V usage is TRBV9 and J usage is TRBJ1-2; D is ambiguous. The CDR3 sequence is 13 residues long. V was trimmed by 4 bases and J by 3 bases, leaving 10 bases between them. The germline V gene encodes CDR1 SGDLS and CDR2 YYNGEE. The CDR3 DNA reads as TGTGCCAGCAGCAACCGCGGGGACTATGGCTACACCTTC. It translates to CASSNRGDYGYTF.

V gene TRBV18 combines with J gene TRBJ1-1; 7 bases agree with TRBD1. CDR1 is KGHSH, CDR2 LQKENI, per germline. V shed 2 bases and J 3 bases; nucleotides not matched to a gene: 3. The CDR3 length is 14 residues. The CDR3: CASSPRGPDTEAFF. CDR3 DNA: TGTGCCAGCTCACCAAGGGGGCCGGACACTGAAGCTTTCTTT.

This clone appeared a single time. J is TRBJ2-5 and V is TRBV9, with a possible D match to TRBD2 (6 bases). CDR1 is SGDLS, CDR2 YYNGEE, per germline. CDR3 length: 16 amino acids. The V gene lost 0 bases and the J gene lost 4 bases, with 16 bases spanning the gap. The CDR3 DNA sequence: TGTGCCAGCAGCGTAGCGGGAGAGCTAGATGGAGAGACCCAGTACTTC. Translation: CASSVAGELDGETQYF.

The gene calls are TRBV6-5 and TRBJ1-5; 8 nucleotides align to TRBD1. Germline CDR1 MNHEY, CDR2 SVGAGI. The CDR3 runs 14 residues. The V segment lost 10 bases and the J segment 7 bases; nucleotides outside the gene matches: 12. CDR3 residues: CATGGQGGRQPQHF. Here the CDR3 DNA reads TGTGCCACCGGCGGACAGGGTGGAAGGCAGCCCCAGCATTTT.

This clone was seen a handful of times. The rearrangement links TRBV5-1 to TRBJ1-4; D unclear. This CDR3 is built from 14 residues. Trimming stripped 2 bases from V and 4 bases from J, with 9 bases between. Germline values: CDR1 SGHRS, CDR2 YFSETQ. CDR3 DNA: TGCGCCAGCAGCTTACGAGGGAATAATGAAAAACTGTTTTTT. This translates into CASSLRGNNEKLFF.

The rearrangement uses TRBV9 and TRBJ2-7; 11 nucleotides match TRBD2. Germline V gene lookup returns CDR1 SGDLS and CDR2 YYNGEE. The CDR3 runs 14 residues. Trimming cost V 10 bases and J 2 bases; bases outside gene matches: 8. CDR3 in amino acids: CAGERLAGTYEQYV. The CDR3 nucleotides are TGTGCCGGGGAGAGACTAGCGGGGACCTACGAGCAGTACGTC.

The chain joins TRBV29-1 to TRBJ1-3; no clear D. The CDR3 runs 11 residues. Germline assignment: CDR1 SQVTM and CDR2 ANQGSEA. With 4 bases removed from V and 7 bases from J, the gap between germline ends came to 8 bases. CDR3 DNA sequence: TGCAGCGTTGCCTCAGGTAACACCATATATTTT. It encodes CSVASGNTIYF.

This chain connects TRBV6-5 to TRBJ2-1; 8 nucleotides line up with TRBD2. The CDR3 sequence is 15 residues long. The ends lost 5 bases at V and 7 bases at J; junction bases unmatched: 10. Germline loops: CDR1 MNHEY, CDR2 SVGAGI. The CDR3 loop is CASSNSGSSGNEQFF. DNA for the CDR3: TGTGCCAGCAGTAACAGCGGGAGTTCGGGGAATGAGCAGTTCTTC.

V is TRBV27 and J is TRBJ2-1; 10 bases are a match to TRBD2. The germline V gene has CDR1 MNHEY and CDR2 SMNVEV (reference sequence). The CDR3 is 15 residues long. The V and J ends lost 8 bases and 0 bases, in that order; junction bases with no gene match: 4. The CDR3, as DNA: TGTGCCAGCTCTCTAGCGGGAGCCTCCTACAATGAGCAGTTCTTC. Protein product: CASSLAGASYNEQFF.

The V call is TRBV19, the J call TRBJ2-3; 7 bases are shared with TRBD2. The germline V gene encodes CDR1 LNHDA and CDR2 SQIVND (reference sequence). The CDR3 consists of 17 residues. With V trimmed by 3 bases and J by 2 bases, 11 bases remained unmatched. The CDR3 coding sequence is TGTGCCAGTAGTATGGGGAGATTAGCGGGCTTCACAGATACGCAGTATTTT. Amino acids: CASSMGRLAGFTDTQYF.

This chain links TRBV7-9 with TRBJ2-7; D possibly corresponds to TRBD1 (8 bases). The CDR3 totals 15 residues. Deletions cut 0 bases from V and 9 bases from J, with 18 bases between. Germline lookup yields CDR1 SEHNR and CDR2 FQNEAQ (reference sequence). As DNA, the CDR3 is TGTGCCAGCAGCTTAGCGGGAGGGACAGGATCAGGGCAGTACTTC. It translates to CASSLAGGTGSGQYF.

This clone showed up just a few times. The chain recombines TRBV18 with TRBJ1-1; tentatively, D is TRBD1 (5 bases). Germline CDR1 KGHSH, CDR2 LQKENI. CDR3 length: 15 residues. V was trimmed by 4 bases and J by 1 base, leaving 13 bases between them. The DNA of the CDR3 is TGTGCCAGCTCACGTAACCTTCAGGGGAACACTGAAGCTTTCTTT. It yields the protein CASSRNLQGNTEAFF.

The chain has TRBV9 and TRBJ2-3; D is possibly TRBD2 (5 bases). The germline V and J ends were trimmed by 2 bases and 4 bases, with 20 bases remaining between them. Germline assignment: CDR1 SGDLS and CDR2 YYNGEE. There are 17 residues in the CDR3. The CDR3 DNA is TGTGCCAGCAGCGTTACGGCGGGTCTAGCTGTCGCAGATACGCAGTATTTT. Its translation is CASSVTAGLAVADTQYF.

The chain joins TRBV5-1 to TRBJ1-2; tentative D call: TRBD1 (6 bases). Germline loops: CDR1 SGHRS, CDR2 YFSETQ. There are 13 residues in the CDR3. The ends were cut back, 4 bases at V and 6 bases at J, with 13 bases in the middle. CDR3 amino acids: CASSRGGGDGYTF. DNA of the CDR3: TGCGCCAGCAGCCGTGGGGGGGGCGATGGCTACACCTTC.

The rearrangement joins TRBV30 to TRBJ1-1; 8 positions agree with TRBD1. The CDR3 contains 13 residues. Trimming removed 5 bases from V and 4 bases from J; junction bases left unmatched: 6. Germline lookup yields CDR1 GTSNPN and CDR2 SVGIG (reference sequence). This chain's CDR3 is CAWGQGVGTEAFF. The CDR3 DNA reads TGTGCCTGGGGACAGGGAGTAGGCACTGAAGCTTTCTTT.

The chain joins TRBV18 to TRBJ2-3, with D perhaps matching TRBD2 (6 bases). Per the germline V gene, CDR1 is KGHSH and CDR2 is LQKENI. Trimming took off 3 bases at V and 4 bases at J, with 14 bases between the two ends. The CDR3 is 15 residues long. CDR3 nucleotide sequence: TGTGCCAGCTCACCGATGGAGGGGATGTCAGATACGCAGTATTTT. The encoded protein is CASSPMEGMSDTQYF.

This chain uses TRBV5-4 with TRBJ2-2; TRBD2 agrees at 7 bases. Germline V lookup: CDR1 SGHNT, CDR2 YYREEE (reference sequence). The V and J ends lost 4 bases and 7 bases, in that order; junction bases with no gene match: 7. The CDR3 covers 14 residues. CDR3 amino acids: CASSPSGGGGELFF. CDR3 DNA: TGTGCCAGCAGCCCCTCGGGGGGAGGCGGGGAGCTGTTTTTT. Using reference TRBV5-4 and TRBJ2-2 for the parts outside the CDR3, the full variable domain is ETGVTQSPTHLIKTRGQQVTLRCSSQSGHNTVSWYQQALGQGPQFIFQYYREEENGRGNFPPRFSGLQFPNYSSELNVNALELDDSALYLCASSPSGGGGELFFGEGSRLTVL.

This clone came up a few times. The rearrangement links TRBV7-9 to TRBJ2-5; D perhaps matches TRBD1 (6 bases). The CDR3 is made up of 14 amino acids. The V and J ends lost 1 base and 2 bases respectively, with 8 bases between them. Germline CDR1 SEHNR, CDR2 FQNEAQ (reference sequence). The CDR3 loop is CASSLGGPQETQYF. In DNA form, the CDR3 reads TGTGCCAGCAGCTTAGGGGGGCCACAAGAGACCCAGTACTTC. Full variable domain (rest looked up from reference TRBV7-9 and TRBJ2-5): DTGVSQNPRHKITKRGQNVTFRCDPISEHNRLYWYRQTLGQGPEFLTYFQNEAQLEKSRLLSDRFSAERPKGSFSTLEIQRTEQGDSAMYLCASSLGGPQETQYFGPGTRLLVL.

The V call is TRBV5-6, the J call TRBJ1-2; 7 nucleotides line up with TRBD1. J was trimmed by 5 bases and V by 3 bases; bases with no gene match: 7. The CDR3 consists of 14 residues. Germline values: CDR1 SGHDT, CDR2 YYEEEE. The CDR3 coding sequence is TGTGCCAGCAGCTGGTCAGGGGGTTCATATGGCTACACCTTC. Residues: CASSWSGGSYGYTF.

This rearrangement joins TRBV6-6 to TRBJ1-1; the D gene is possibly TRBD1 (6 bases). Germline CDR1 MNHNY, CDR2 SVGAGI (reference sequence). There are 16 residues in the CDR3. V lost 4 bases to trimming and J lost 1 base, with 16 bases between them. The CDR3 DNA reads TGTGCCAGCAGTTCCGCTAAGACAGGTACGAACACTGAAGCTTTCTTT. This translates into CASSSAKTGTNTEAFF.

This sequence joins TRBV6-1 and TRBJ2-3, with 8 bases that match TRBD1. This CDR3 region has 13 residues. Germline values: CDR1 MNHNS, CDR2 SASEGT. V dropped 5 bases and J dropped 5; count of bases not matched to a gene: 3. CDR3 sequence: CASSSGGEDTQYF. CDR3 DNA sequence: TGTGCCAGCAGTTCAGGGGGCGAAGATACGCAGTATTTT.

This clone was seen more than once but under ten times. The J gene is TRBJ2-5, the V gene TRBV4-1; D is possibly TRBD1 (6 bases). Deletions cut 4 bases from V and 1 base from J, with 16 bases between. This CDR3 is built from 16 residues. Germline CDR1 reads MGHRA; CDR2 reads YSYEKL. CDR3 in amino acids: CASSPGIGTTQETQYF. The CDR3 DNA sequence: TGCGCCAGCAGCCCGGGAATCGGGACAACCCAAGAGACCCAGTACTTC.

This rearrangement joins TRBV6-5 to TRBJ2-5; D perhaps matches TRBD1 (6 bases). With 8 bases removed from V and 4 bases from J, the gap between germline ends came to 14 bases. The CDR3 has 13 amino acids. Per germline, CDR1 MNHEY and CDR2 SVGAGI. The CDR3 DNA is TGTGCCAGCGGGGGCCAGAACCGAGAGACCCAGTACTTC. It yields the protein CASGGQNRETQYF.

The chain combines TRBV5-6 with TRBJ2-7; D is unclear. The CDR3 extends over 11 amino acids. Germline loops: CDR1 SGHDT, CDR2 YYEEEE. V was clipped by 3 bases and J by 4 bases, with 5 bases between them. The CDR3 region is CASSSQYEQYF. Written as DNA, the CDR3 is TGTGCCAGCAGCTCACAGTACGAGCAGTACTTC. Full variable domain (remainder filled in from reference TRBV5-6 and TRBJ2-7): DAGVTQSPTHLIKTRGQQVTLRCSPKSGHDTVSWYQQALGQGPQFIFQYYEEEERQRGNFPDRFSGHQFPNYSSELNVNALLLGDSALYLCASSSQYEQYFGPGTRLTVT.

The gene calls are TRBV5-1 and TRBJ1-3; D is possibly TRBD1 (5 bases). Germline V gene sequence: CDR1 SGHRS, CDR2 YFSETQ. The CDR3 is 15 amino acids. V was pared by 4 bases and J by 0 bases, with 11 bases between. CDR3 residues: CASSPDGHSGNTIYF. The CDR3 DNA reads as TGCGCCAGCAGCCCTGACGGACACTCTGGAAACACCATATATTTT.

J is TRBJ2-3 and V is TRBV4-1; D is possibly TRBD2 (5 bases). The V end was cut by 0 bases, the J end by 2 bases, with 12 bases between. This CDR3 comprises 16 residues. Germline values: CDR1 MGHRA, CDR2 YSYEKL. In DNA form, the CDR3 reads TGCGCCAGCAGCCAAGATCGGCCGGGAAACACAGATACGCAGTATTTT. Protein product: CASSQDRPGNTDTQYF.

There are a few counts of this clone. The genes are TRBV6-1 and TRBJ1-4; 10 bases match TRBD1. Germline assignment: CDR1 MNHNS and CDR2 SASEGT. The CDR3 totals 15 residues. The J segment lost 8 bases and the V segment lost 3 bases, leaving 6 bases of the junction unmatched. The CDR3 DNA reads TGTGCCAGCAGTGAGACAGGGGGCTCAGGAGAAAAACTGTTTTTT. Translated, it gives CASSETGGSGEKLFF.

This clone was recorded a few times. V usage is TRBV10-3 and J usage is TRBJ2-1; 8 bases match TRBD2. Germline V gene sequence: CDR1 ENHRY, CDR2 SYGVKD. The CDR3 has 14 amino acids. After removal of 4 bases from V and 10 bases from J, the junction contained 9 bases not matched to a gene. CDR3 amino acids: CAISVSTGGREQFF. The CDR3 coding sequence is TGTGCCATCAGTGTATCTACGGGAGGGCGCGAGCAGTTCTTC.

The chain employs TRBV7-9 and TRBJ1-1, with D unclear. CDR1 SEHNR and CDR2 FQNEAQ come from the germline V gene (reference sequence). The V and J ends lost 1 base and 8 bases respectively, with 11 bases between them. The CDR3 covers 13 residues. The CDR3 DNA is TGTGCCAGCAGCTTAGATTTGGCCCGCGAAGCTTTCTTT. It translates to CASSLDLAREAFF.

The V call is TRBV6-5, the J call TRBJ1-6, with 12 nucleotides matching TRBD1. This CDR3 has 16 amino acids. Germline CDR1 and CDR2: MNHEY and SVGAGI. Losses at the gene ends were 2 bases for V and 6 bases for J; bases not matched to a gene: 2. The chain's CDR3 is CASSYPGQGANSPLHF. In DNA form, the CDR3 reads TGTGCCAGCAGTTACCCGGGACAGGGGGCTAATTCACCCCTCCACTTT.